A selection of T cell receptor beta chains follows, all from one sample in a study of cytomegalovirus exposure and HLA in healthy donors. TCRdb's table, derived via immunoSEQ multiplex PCR, lists solely in-frame clones and lacks some. This sample has about 140,000 clones; roughly 75% occur once, and the top ten carry almost 7%. Sequenced input: PBMCs. The receptor set was obtained from a man between 40 and 49 years old in good health and CMV-seropositive. Each CDR3 is given with its conserved first and last residue. A D gene is named only where the DNA matches it firmly. A clone size is listed for some rows: how often the clone was seen (once, few, many), or a class if it is expanded.

cdr3_aa: CASSHTGQGGEKLFF
cdr3_nt: TGTGCCAGCAGCCACACGGGACAGGGGGGTGAAAAACTGTTTTTT
clone_size: NA
j_call: TRBJ1-4
v_call: TRBV5-6
d_call: TRBD1
cdr3_length: 15

cdr3_aa: CASTRDSLNTEAFF
cdr3_nt: TGCGCCAGCACAAGGGACAGCTTGAACACTGAAGCTTTCTTT
clone_size: NA
j_call: TRBJ1-1
v_call: TRBV5-1
d_call: TRBD1
cdr3_length: 14

cdr3_aa: CASSPLRTGGSTYQETQYF
cdr3_nt: TGTGCCAGCTCACCACTCCGGACAGGGGGCTCCACGTACCAAGAGACCCAGTACTTC
clone_size: NA
j_call: TRBJ2-5
v_call: TRBV18
d_call: TRBD1
cdr3_length: 19

cdr3_aa: CATSDWGADTQYF
cdr3_nt: TGTGCCACCAGCGATTGGGGGGCAGATACGCAGTATTTT
clone_size: NA
j_call: TRBJ2-3
v_call: TRBV15
d_call: NA
cdr3_length: 13

cdr3_aa: CASSWSGLEGYEQYF
cdr3_nt: TGTGCCAGCAGCTGGTCTGGGCTAGAGGGCTACGAGCAGTACTTC
clone_size: NA
j_call: TRBJ2-7
v_call: TRBV6-5
d_call: NA
cdr3_length: 15

cdr3_aa: CASIPGTGCNQPQHF
cdr3_nt: TGTGCCAGCATCCCCGGGACAGGGTGTAATCAGCCCCAGCATTTT
clone_size: NA
j_call: TRBJ1-5
v_call: TRBV6-4
d_call: TRBD1
cdr3_length: 15

cdr3_aa: CAGSRLGYSEAFF
cdr3_nt: TGTGCCGGCAGTAGACTAGGTTATTCTGAAGCTTTCTTT
clone_size: NA
j_call: TRBJ1-1
v_call: TRBV7-2
d_call: NA
cdr3_length: 13

cdr3_aa: CASSFASGGVGGTDTQYF
cdr3_nt: TGTGCCAGCAGTTTCGCGAGCGGGGGGGTTGGGGGCACAGATACGCAGTATTTT
clone_size: NA
j_call: TRBJ2-3
v_call: TRBV27
d_call: TRBD2
cdr3_length: 18

cdr3_aa: CASSQGGTGPFNYGYTF
cdr3_nt: TGTGCCAGCAGCCAAGGGGGGACAGGGCCCTTTAACTATGGCTACACCTTC
clone_size: once
j_call: TRBJ1-2
v_call: TRBV5-4
d_call: TRBD1
cdr3_length: 17

cdr3_aa: CASSFPGGGETQYF
cdr3_nt: TGTGCCAGCAGTTTCCCAGGGGGCGGGGAGACCCAGTACTTC
clone_size: NA
j_call: TRBJ2-5
v_call: TRBV6-5
d_call: TRBD1
cdr3_length: 14

cdr3_aa: CASSQEMGLEKLFF
cdr3_nt: TGTGCCAGCAGCCAAGAGATGGGGCTAGAAAAACTGTTTTTT
clone_size: NA
j_call: TRBJ1-4
v_call: TRBV14
d_call: NA
cdr3_length: 14

cdr3_aa: CASSYSQGLSPDLPFF
cdr3_nt: TGTGCCAGCAGTTACTCACAGGGTCTGTCCCCCGACTTGCCGTTTTTT
clone_size: NA
j_call: TRBJ1-4
v_call: TRBV6-6
d_call: NA
cdr3_length: 16

cdr3_aa: CASSGTGGPNEKLFF
cdr3_nt: TGCGCCAGCAGCGGTACAGGGGGACCTAATGAAAAACTGTTTTTT
clone_size: NA
j_call: TRBJ1-4
v_call: TRBV5-1
d_call: TRBD1
cdr3_length: 15

cdr3_aa: CASHSPGGNSYEQYF
cdr3_nt: TGTGCCAGCCACTCACCAGGAGGGAACTCCTACGAGCAGTACTTC
clone_size: once
j_call: TRBJ2-7
v_call: TRBV28
d_call: NA
cdr3_length: 15

cdr3_aa: CASSSSYEQYF
cdr3_nt: TGTGCCAGCAGTTCGTCCTACGAGCAGTACTTC
clone_size: few
j_call: TRBJ2-7
v_call: TRBV27
d_call: NA
cdr3_length: 11

cdr3_aa: CASSHAGGMYNEQFF
cdr3_nt: TGTGCCAGCAGCCATGCGGGGGGTATGTACAATGAGCAGTTCTTC
clone_size: NA
j_call: TRBJ2-1
v_call: TRBV7-9
d_call: TRBD2
cdr3_length: 15